Each of the 18 T cell receptor beta chains below was sequenced from the same sample in a study of OX40 agonist ivuxolimab in advanced cancers. Produced via immunoSEQ multiplex PCR; TCRdb's table is partial and in-frame only. The profile shows around 19,000 clones, approximately 83% of them singletons. The starting material was CD4+ or CD8+ T cells sorted from blood, obtained in a trial of the OX40 agonist ivuxolimab. Receptors originate from an adult with an advanced solid tumor such as melanoma, head and neck, liver or kidney cancer.

This clone was counted once. The rearrangement links TRBV6-5 to TRBJ1-2; 9 nucleotides align to TRBD1. Germline-derived CDR1 and CDR2 are MNHEY and SVGAGI. Losses at the gene ends were 5 bases for V and 2 bases for J; bases not matched to a gene: 3. The length of the CDR3 is 14 residues. The CDR3 nucleotides are TGTGCCAGCAGTACGGGGACAGGGAACTATGGCTACACCTTC. Protein sequence: CASSTGTGNYGYTF.

V and J are TRBV7-8 and TRBJ2-7; maybe TRBD1 (7 bases). The ends were cut back, 0 bases at V and 2 bases at J, with 14 bases in the middle. The CDR3 contains 16 residues. The germline V gene has CDR1 SGHVS and CDR2 FQNEAQ. Here the CDR3 DNA reads TGTGCCAGCAGCTTAGCTCGGGGGACAGCAACCTACGAGCAGTACTTC. Protein product: CASSLARGTATYEQYF.

This clone has only one observation. The chain uses TRBV9 and TRBJ2-5; no firm D call. Germline V CDR1 and CDR2: SGDLS, YYNGEE. This CDR3 region has 15 residues. Trimming cost V 4 bases and J 2 bases, with 15 bases left between them. The CDR3 protein is CASSPRGALQETQYF. CDR3 coding DNA: TGTGCCAGCAGCCCTCGCGGAGCCCTACAAGAGACCCAGTACTTC. Looking up the rest from reference TRBV9 and TRBJ2-5 gives the full variable domain: DSGVTQTPKHLITATGQRVTLRCSPRSGDLSVYWYQQSLDQGLQFLIQYYNGEERAKGNILERFSAQQFPDLHSELNLSSLELGDSALYFCASSPRGALQETQYFGPGTRLLVL.

This chain joins TRBV7-8 and TRBJ2-5; 10 bases are shared with TRBD1. Per the germline V gene, CDR1 is SGHVS and CDR2 is FQNEAQ. There are 15 residues in the CDR3. Trimming at V came to 5 bases and at J to 5 bases, leaving 8 bases not matched to a gene. Here the CDR3 DNA reads TGTGCCAGCAGCCCAGGACAGGGGGGTTGGGAGACCCAGTACTTC. Amino acids: CASSPGQGGWETQYF.

V usage is TRBV4-1 and J usage is TRBJ1-1; tentative D call: TRBD1 (5 bases). This CDR3 contains 14 residues. Between the trimmed V and J ends, which lost 4 bases and 7 bases, there was a span of 16 bases. Germline lookup yields CDR1 MGHRA and CDR2 YSYEKL. CDR3 sequence: CASSPGTSRGEAFF. Here the CDR3 DNA reads TGCGCCAGCAGCCCTGGGACGTCCCGAGGTGAAGCTTTCTTT.

V usage is TRBV12-5 and J usage is TRBJ1-6; D is uncertain. The germline V gene encodes CDR1 LGHNT and CDR2 FRNRAP. The germline V and J ends were trimmed by 3 bases and 8 bases, with 14 bases remaining between them. The CDR3 is 15 residues long. Here the CDR3 DNA reads TGTGCTAGTGGTTTCCGACTCGGGCCCGATTCACCCCTCCACTTT. Translating it yields CASGFRLGPDSPLHF.

The J gene is TRBJ2-7, the V gene TRBV7-6, with D possibly called TRBD1 or TRBD2 (6 bases each). Germline loops: CDR1 SGHVS, CDR2 FNYEAQ. This CDR3 region has 14 residues. V lost 3 bases and J 3 bases, leaving 12 bases between the germline ends. The CDR3 protein is CASSLEGDGYEQYF. In nucleotides, the CDR3 is TGTGCCAGCAGCTTGGAGGGGGATGGCTACGAGCAGTACTTC.

The chain is built from TRBV30 and TRBJ2-5, with TRBD1 matching 7 bases. Losses at the gene ends were 5 bases for V and 4 bases for J; bases not matched to a gene: 4. This CDR3 is 12 amino acids long. Germline CDR1 reads GTSNPN; CDR2 reads SVGIG (reference sequence). The CDR3 loop reads CAWGTAGETQYF. The CDR3 nucleotides read TGTGCCTGGGGGACAGCCGGAGAGACCCAGTACTTC.

This clone has a handful of counts. The CDR3 spells CASSFAGLLSNTEAFF. The DNA for the CDR3 is TGTGCCAGCAGTTTCGCAGGGTTGTTATCGAACACTGAAGCTTTCTTT. The genes are TRBV5-6 and TRBJ1-1; possible D gene TRBD1, 5 bases. The length of the CDR3 is 16 residues. The V end lost 5 bases, the J end lost 1 base, and 18 bases lay between the germline ends. Germline-derived CDR1 and CDR2 are SGHDT and YYEEEE.

The rearrangement joins TRBV29-1 to TRBJ2-3, with 9 nucleotides matching TRBD1. CDR3 size: 13 residues. V shed 7 bases, J shed 1 base, and the junction held 3 bases outside the gene matches. Germline assignment: CDR1 SQVTM and CDR2 ANQGSEA. The CDR3 DNA is TGCAGCGGACGGACAGGGGGCACAGATACGCAGTATTTT. Encoded protein: CSGRTGGTDTQYF.

The chain carries TRBV21-1 and TRBJ1-1. TRBV21-1 is a pseudogene locus. The CDR3 totals 14 residues. This CDR3 reads CASSKSKGNTEAFF. In nucleotides, the CDR3 is TGTGCCAGCAGCAAATCTAAGGGGAACACTGAAGCTTTCTTT.

This chain links TRBV10-3 with TRBJ2-7; D may be TRBD1 (5 bases). V was shortened by 2 bases and J by 0 bases, with 8 bases between the two germline ends. CDR3 size: 14 residues. CDR1 and CDR2 (germline): ENHRY, SYGVKD. CDR3 sequence reads: CAISELDTSYEQYF. DNA of the CDR3: TGTGCCATCAGTGAGCTGGACACCTCCTACGAGCAGTACTTC.

The chain employs TRBV6-5 and TRBJ2-1, with 8 nucleotides matching TRBD2. This CDR3 spans 14 amino acids. Trimming took 5 bases from V and 5 from J; bases not matched to a gene: 5. Germline V gene sequence: CDR1 MNHEY, CDR2 SVGAGI. CDR3 amino acids: CASSPSGWDNEQFF. CDR3 coding DNA: TGTGCCAGCAGTCCTAGCGGGTGGGACAATGAGCAGTTCTTC.

This chain connects TRBV6-5 to TRBJ2-3, with D maybe TRBD2 (6 bases). CDR3 size: 15 residues. Germline loops: CDR1 MNHEY, CDR2 SVGAGI. Between the trimmed V and J ends, which lost 2 bases and 2 bases, there was a span of 11 bases. The CDR3 protein is CASSYRAGNTDTQYF. The CDR3 DNA sequence: TGTGCCAGCAGTTACCGGGCGGGGAACACAGATACGCAGTATTTT.

This chain joins TRBV25-1 and TRBJ2-1, with a possible D match to TRBD2 (5 bases). From germline, CDR1 is MGHDK and CDR2 SYGVNS. Trimming took off 4 bases at V and 6 bases at J, with 10 bases between the two ends. This CDR3 is built from 13 residues. The chain's CDR3 is CASSVRGSNEQFF. The CDR3 DNA follows: TGTGCCAGCAGTGTTCGGGGATCCAATGAGCAGTTCTTC.

The rearrangement links TRBV11-2 to TRBJ2-1; 8 nucleotides agree with TRBD2. After removal of 5 bases from V and 7 bases from J, the junction contained 10 bases not matched to a gene. Per the germline V gene, CDR1 is SGHAT and CDR2 is FQNNGV. The CDR3 runs to 15 residues. CDR3 amino acids: CASSLSSGGENEQFF. CDR3 nucleotides: TGTGCCAGCAGCCTGTCCAGCGGGGGTGAAAATGAGCAGTTCTTC.

The chain employs TRBV27 and TRBJ1-2; TRBD1 matches at 8 bases. This CDR3 comprises 14 residues. V dropped 5 bases and J dropped 4; count of bases not matched to a gene: 6. The germline V gene encodes CDR1 MNHEY and CDR2 SMNVEV (reference sequence). The CDR3 DNA is TGTGCCAGCAGTAGTGGGGACAGGCCCTATGGCTACACCTTC. Translated: CASSSGDRPYGYTF.

This clone has only a few counts. This chain uses TRBV6-5 with TRBJ2-3, with 12 bases lining up with TRBD2. The V and J ends lost 7 bases and 6 bases, in that order; junction bases with no gene match: 8. In germline, CDR1 is MNHEY, CDR2 SVGAGI. The CDR3 consists of 15 residues. This chain's CDR3 is CASTPSGGALDTQYF. As DNA, the CDR3 is TGTGCCAGCACTCCTAGCGGGGGGGCTTTGGATACGCAGTATTTT.